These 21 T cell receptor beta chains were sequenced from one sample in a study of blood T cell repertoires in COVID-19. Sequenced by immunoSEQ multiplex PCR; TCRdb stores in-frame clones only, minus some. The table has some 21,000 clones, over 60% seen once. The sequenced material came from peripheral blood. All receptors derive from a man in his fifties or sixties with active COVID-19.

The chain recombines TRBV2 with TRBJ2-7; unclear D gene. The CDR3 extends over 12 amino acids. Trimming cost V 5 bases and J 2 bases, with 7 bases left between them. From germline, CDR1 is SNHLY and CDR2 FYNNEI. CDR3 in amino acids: CASSLLAYEQYF. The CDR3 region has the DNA TGTGCCAGCAGTCTTCTCGCCTACGAGCAGTACTTC.

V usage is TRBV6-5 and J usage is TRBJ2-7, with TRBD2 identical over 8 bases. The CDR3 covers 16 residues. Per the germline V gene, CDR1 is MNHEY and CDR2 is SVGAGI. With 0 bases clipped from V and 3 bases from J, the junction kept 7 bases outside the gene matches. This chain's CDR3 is CASSYSRLAPYYEQYF. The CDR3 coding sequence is TGTGCCAGCAGTTACTCGCGACTAGCGCCTTACTACGAGCAGTACTTC.

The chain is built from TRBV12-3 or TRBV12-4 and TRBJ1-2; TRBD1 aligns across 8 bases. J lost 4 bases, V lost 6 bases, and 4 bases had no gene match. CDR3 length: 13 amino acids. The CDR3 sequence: CASRMGQVYGYTF. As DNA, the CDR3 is TGTGCCAGCAGGATGGGACAGGTCTATGGCTACACCTTC.

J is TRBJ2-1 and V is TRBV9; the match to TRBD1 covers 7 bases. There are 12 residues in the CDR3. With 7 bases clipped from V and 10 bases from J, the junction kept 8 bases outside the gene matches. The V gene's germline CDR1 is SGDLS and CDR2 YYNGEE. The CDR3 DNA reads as TGTGCCAGCCAAAGGGGGCTAGGGGAGCAGTTCTTC. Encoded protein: CASQRGLGEQFF.

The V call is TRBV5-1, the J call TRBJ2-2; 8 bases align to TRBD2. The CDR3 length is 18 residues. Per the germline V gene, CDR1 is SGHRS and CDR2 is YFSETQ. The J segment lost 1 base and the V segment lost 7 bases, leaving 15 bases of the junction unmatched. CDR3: CASRAPPVAGLNTGELFF. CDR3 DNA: TGCGCCAGCCGAGCTCCTCCTGTAGCGGGACTGAACACCGGGGAGCTGTTTTTT.

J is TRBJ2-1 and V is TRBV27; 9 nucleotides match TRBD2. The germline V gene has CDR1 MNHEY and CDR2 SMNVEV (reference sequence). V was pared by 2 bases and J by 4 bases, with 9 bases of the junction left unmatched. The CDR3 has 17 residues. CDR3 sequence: CASSLGRSLAGYNEQFF. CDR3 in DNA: TGTGCCAGCAGTTTAGGTCGCAGTCTAGCGGGATACAATGAGCAGTTCTTC.

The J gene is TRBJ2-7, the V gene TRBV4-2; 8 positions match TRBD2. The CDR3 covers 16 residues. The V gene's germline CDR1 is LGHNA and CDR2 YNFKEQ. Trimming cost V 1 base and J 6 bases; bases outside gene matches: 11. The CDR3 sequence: CASSQVFASGSPEQYF. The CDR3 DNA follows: TGTGCCAGCAGCCAAGTTTTCGCGAGCGGGAGTCCCGAGCAGTACTTC.

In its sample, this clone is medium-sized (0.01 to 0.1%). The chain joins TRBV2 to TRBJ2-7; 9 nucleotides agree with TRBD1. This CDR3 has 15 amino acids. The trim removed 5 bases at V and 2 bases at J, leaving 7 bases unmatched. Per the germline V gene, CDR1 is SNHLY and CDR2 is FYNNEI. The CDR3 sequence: CASSIGQGPPYEQYF. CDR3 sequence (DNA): TGTGCCAGCAGTATAGGACAGGGGCCCCCCTACGAGCAGTACTTC.

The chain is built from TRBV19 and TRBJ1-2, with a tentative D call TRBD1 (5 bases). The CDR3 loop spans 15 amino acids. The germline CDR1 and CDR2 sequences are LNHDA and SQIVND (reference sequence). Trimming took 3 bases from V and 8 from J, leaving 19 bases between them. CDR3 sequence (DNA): TGTGCCAGTAGTATGAATCTGTATGACAGTGAAGGCTACACCTTC. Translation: CASSMNLYDSEGYTF.

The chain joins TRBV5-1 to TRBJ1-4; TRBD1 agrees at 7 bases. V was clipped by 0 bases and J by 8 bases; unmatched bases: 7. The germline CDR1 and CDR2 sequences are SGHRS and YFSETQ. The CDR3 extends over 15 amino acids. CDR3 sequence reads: CASSLARDSSEKLFF. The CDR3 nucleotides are TGCGCCAGCAGCTTGGCTAGGGACAGTTCCGAAAAACTGTTTTTT.

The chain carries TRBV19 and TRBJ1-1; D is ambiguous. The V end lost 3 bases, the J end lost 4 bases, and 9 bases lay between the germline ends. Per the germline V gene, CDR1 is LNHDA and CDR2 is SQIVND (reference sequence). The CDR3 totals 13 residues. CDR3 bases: TGTGCCAGTAGTATCGTCCAACTCACTGAAGCTTTCTTT. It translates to CASSIVQLTEAFF.

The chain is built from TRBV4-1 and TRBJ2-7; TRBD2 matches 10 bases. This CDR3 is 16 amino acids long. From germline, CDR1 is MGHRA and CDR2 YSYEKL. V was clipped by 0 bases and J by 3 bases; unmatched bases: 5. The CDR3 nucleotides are TGCGCCAGCAGCCAAGACCTAGCGGGAGCGGACTACGAGCAGTACTTC. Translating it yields CASSQDLAGADYEQYF.

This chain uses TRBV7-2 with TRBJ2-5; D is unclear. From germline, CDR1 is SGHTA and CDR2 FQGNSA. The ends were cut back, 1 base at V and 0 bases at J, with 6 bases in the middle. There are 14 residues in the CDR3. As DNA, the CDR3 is TGTGCCAGCAGCTTAGGAATAGACCAAGAGACCCAGTACTTC. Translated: CASSLGIDQETQYF.

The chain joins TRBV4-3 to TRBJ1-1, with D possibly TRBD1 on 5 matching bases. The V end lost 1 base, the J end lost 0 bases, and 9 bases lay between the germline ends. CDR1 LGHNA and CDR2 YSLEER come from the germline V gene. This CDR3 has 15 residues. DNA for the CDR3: TGCGCCAGCAGCCAAGCCAGGGCGATGAACACTGAAGCTTTCTTT. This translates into CASSQARAMNTEAFF.

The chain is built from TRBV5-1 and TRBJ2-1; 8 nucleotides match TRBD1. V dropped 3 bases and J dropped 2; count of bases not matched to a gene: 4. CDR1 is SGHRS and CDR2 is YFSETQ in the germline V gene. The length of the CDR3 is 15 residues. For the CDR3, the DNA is TGCGCCAGCAGCTCGGGACAGGTCCCCTACAATGAGCAGTTCTTC. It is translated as CASSSGQVPYNEQFF.

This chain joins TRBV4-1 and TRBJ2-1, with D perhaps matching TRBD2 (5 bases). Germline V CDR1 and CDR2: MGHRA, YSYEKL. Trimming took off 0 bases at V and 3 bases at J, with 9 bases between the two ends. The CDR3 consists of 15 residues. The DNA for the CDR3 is TGCGCCAGCAGCCAAGAGCGGGCTCTCTACAATGAGCAGTTCTTC. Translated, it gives CASSQERALYNEQFF.

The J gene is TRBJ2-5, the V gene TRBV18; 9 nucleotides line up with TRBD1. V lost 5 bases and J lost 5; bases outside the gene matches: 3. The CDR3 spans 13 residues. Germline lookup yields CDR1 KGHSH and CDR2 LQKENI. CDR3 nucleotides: TGTGCCAGCTCAAGGGGACAGGGCGAGACCCAGTACTTC. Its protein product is CASSRGQGETQYF.

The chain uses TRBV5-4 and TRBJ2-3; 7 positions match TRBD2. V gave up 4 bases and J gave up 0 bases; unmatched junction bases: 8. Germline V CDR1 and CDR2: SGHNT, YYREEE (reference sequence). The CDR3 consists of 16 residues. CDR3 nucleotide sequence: TGTGCCAGCAGCGACCGAAGTAGCGGGAGCACAGATACGCAGTATTTT. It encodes CASSDRSSGSTDTQYF.

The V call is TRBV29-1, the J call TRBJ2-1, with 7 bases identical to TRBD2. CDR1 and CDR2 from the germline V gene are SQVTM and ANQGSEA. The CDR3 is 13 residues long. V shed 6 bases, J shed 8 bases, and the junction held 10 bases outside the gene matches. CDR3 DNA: TGCAGCGTCTCGGGCGGGAGTAGTGATGAGCAGTTCTTC. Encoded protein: CSVSGGSSDEQFF.

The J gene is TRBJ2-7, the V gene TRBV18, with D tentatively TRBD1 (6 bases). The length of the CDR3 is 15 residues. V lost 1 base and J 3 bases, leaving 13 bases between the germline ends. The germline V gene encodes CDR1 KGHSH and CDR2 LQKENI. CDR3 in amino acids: CASSPQPPDSYEQYF. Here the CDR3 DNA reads TGTGCCAGCTCACCACAACCCCCGGACAGCTACGAGCAGTACTTC. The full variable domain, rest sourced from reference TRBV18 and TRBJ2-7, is NAGVMQNPRHLVRRRGQEARLRCSPMKGHSHVYWYRQLPEEGLKFMVYLQKENIIDESGMPKERFSAEFPKEGPSILRIQQVVRGDSAAYFCASSPQPPDSYEQYFGPGTRLTVT.

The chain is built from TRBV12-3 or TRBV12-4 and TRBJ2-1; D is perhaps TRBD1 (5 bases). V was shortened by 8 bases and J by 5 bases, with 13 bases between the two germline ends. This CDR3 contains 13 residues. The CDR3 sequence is CASVLGQNNEQFF. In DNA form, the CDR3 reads TGTGCCAGCGTATTGGGGCAAAACAATGAGCAGTTCTTC.